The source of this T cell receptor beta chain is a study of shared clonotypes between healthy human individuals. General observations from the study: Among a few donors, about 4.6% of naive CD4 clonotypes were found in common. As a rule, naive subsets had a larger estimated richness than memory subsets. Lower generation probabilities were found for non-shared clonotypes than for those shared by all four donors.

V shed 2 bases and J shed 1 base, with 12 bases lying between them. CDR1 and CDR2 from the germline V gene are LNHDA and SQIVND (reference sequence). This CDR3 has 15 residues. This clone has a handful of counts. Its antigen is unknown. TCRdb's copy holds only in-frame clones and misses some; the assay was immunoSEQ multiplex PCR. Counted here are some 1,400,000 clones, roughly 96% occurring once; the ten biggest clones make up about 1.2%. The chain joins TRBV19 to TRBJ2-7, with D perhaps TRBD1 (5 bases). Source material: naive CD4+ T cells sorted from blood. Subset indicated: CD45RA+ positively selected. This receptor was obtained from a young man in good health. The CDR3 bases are TGTGCCAGTAGTATAATCGGGCAGGGATCCTACGAGCAGTACTTC. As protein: CASSIIGQGSYEQYF.